This record looks at one T cell receptor (beta chain) sequence and its context. As yet, its antigen is unknown. Sequencing used immunoSEQ multiplex PCR; TCRdb keeps in-frame clones, though not all of them. Among about 61,000 clones listed, roughly 72% were seen once. Trimming shortened V by 0 bases and J by 5 bases, and 14 bases separated the two germline ends. The CDR3 is 16 residues long. The V gene's germline CDR1 is MGHRA and CDR2 YSYEKL. ViraFEST assay sequencing came after antigen-specific CD4+ T cells were expanded with viral peptide pools. Cultured cells yielded isolated CD4+ T cells after less than 11 days. Each participant was given two doses of one vaccine (BNT162b2 or mRNA-1273). A density of approximately 2 million PBMC per well was used; these cells were cultured with about 9.1 IU/ml IL-2 and around 10 ug/ml peptides. This sample stems from a study of vaccination effects on CD4 cells after COVID-19. Looking at the study overall: Relative to the second dose, post-vaccine samples were obtained a median of 72 days later. Study observations and caveats: Substantial clonal contraction characterized both infection- and vaccine-induced clones late after vaccination. Missing from the study were early post-infection timepoints, and its convalescent patients were few.

The source is a human donor who received a COVID-19 vaccine. This specimen consisted of CD4+ T cells from PBMCs cultured with HCoV-229E spike peptides, obtained after COVID-19 vaccination. The J gene is TRBJ1-5, the V gene TRBV4-1; maybe TRBD1 (6 bases). CDR3 loop: CASSQDGSQGYQPQHF. The CDR3 nucleotides read TGCGCCAGCAGCCAAGATGGATCACAGGGATATCAGCCCCAGCATTTT.